This T cell receptor (beta chain) originates from a study of T cell responses to AZD1222 COVID-19 vaccine. Profiling relied on immunoSEQ multiplex PCR, and the TCRdb table lists in-frame clones only, not all of them. The table shows roughly 150,000 clones, with approximately 90% occurring only once. This clone has a handful of counts. The CDR3 length is 12 residues. Germline CDR1 is GTSNPN and CDR2 is SVGIG (reference sequence). V was pared by 4 bases and J by 7 bases, with 14 bases between. The sample in question was peripheral blood, obtained on day 0 of AZD1222 vaccination. J is TRBJ2-7 and V is TRBV30; D call uncertain. The sequence was obtained from an adult in good health. CDR3 bases: TGTGCCTGGAATCGACCCCTCGGGGAGCAGTACTTC. Translating it yields CAWNRPLGEQYF.